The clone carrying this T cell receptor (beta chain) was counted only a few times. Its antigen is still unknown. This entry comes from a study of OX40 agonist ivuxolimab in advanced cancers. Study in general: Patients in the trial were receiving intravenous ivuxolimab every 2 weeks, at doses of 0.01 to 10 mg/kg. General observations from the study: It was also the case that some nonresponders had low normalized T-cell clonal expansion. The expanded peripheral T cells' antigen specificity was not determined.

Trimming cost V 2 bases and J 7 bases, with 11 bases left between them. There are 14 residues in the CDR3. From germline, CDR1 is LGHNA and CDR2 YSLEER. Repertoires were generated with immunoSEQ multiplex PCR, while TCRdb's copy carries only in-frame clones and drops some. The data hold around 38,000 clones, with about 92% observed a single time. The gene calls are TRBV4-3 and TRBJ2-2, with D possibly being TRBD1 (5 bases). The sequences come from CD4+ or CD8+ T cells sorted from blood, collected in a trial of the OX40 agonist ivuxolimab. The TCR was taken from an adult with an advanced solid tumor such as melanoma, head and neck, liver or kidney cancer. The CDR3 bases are TGCGCCAGCAGCCAATTGACAGCTGTCGGGGAGCTGTTTTTT. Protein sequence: CASSQLTAVGELFF.